This T cell receptor beta chain is from a study of Ad26.COV2.S vaccination and SARS-CoV-2 variants. Study in general: Once, or twice with 56 days between doses, Ad26.COV2.S was given intramuscularly. Regarding the study as a whole: Substantial breadth in spike-specific CD8+ and CD4+ T cell responses was reportedly seen after vaccination.

As for treatment: roughly 20 received Ad26.COV2.S at low or high dose, single or two shots; five or six received placebo; per-sample allocation not given. Sampling was performed 63 days after the first vaccine or placebo injection. This vaccine is an Ad26 vector that expresses the Wuhan-strain SARS-CoV-2 spike. Assay: immunoSEQ multiplex PCR; the TCRdb copy retains only in-frame clones and omits some. The data hold 440,000 or so clones, with roughly 88% observed a single time. Details on this clone: The antigen is undetermined.

Here the sequenced sample was peripheral blood, taken in a trial of Ad26.COV2.S vaccine versus placebo. The clonotype was recovered from a person aged 18 to 65 who received the Ad26.COV2.S COVID-19 vaccine or a placebo.

CDR3 DNA sequence: TGCGCCAGCAGCCACCCCCGGGGAGGATACGAGCAGTACTTC. Its translation is CASSHPRGGYEQYF. This sequence joins TRBV4-1 and TRBJ2-7, with D possibly TRBD2 on 6 matching bases. Germline values: CDR1 MGHRA, CDR2 YSYEKL. The CDR3 contains 14 residues. V shed 3 bases and J shed 4 bases, with 13 bases lying between them.